The TCR beta chain described here comes from a study of blood T cell repertoires in COVID-19. This clone was seen only once. Germline CDR1 and CDR2: LNHDA and SQIVND (reference sequence). CDR3 length equals 13 residues. V shed 4 bases and J 6 bases; nucleotides not matched to a gene: 5. TCRdb's table, derived via immunoSEQ multiplex PCR, lists solely in-frame clones and lacks some. There are approximately 270,000 clones in the sample; less than 95% occur only once, and about 3% lies in the top ten. The V and J genes are TRBV19 and TRBJ1-1, with 7 bases that match TRBD1. The sequence came from a man aged 40-50 years who had been exposed to COVID-19. Sequencing was performed on PBMCs or T cells enriched from blood (not recorded which). The CDR3 DNA reads as TGTGCCAGTAGTACCAGGGGGATCGCTGAAGCTTTCTTT. The encoded protein is CASSTRGIAEAFF.